These T cell receptor beta chains were read from a single sample in a study of T cell repertoires in cytomegalovirus infection. TCRdb called the reads again in MiXCR, with one record for every CDR3 protein. In the table there are roughly 760,000 distinct CDR3 sequences, roughly 35% of which are singletons. The sample comprised PBMCs. Source of these receptors: a human donor in good health (CMV status not recorded). Some clones in this sample may be carry-over from other donors' samples. The CDR3 runs from the conserved cysteine through the conserved F or W. The order of the fields is V gene, clone size, D gene, J gene, CDR3 DNA, CDR3 protein. The D gene is left open where the match is weak. Clone size is given for some rows only: seen once, a few or many times, or a class if the clone is expanded.

TRBV12-3/TRBV12-4,-,TRBD2,TRBJ2-6,TGTTCCAGCAGTTCACTAGCGTCAGGTGCCAACGTCCTTACTTTC,CSSSSLASGANVLTF
TRBV6-2/TRBV6-3,-,TRBD1,TRBJ1-2,TGTGCCAGCAGTTACCTCGGACAGGGTGAAGGTGGCTACACCTTC,CASSYLGQGEGGYTF
TRBV20-1,-,-,TRBJ2-7,TGCAGTGCTAAAAGACAGGCCGACCGCCACGAGCAGTACTTC,CSAKRQADRHEQYF
TRBV7-8,-,-,TRBJ2-1,TGTGCCAGCAGCTTAAGAACGGCAGGGCCGGCGGTTGAGCAGTTCTTC,CASSLRTAGPAVEQFF
TRBV6-6,few,TRBD1,TRBJ1-5,TGTGCCAGCAGTGATCCGGGACAGGGAACGAGCAATCAGCCCCAGCATTTT,CASSDPGQGTSNQPQHF
TRBV27,few,-,TRBJ2-7,TGTGCCAGCAGTTTGGGAGGGGGTGGGGACGAGCAGTACTTC,CASSLGGGGDEQYF
TRBV6-6,-,TRBD1,TRBJ2-7,TGTGCCCGCAGCGACCCGACAGGGGGCGAATTCCCTCAGTACTTC,CARSDPTGGEFPQYF
TRBV7-2,many,TRBD2,TRBJ2-1,TGTGCCAGCAGCTTAGCGGGTAGCGGGGGGCCCTACAATGAGCAGTTCTTC,CASSLAGSGGPYNEQFF
TRBV20-1,-,TRBD1,TRBJ1-2,TGCAGTGCTAGATCGGACAGGGGAGGGTACTATGGCTACACCTTC,CSARSDRGGYYGYTF
TRBV20-1,-,-,TRBJ2-3,TGCAGTGCTAGCAGGGGACGAGGCGATACGCAGTATTTT,CSASRGRGDTQYF
TRBV28,-,TRBD2,TRBJ2-3,TGTGCCGGAAGCGGGAGTGAGACAGATACGCAGTATTTT,CAGSGSETDTQYF
TRBV10-3,-,TRBD2,TRBJ2-7,TGTGCCACCAATTCCGGGACTAGGGATCTCGAGCAGTACTTC,CATNSGTRDLEQYF
TRBV6-2/TRBV6-3,few,-,TRBJ2-7,TGTGCCAGCAGTATGACGGGAGATGTGGGCGAGCAGTACTTC,CASSMTGDVGEQYF
TRBV6-2/TRBV6-3,-,-,TRBJ1-2,TGTGCCAGCAGTTACGACGAACCTTCCAACTATGGCTACACCTTC,CASSYDEPSNYGYTF
TRBV12-3/TRBV12-4,few,-,TRBJ2-1,TGTGCCAGCAGTTTCTCCACAGGGATTCATGAGCAGTTCTTC,CASSFSTGIHEQFF
TRBV20-1,-,TRBD1,TRBJ1-3,TGCAGTGCCGGACAGGGGGCTGCAGGAAACACCATATATTTT,CSAGQGAAGNTIYF
TRBV20-1,-,-,TRBJ2-3,TGCAGTGCGCAGCTGAACAGGCGCGCAGATACGCAGTATTTT,CSAQLNRRADTQYF
TRBV7-9,-,TRBD2,TRBJ2-2,TGTGCCAGCGACCGAGCGGGAGAGGGCACCGGGGAGCTGTTTTTT,CASDRAGEGTGELFF
TRBV6-6,few,TRBD1,TRBJ2-7,TGTGCCAGCGGAGATCGACAGGGAGTTTACGAGCAGTACTTC,CASGDRQGVYEQYF
TRBV29-1,once,-,TRBJ1-1,TGCAGCGTTGGAGAAGGGGAAGCTTTCTTT,CSVGEGEAFF